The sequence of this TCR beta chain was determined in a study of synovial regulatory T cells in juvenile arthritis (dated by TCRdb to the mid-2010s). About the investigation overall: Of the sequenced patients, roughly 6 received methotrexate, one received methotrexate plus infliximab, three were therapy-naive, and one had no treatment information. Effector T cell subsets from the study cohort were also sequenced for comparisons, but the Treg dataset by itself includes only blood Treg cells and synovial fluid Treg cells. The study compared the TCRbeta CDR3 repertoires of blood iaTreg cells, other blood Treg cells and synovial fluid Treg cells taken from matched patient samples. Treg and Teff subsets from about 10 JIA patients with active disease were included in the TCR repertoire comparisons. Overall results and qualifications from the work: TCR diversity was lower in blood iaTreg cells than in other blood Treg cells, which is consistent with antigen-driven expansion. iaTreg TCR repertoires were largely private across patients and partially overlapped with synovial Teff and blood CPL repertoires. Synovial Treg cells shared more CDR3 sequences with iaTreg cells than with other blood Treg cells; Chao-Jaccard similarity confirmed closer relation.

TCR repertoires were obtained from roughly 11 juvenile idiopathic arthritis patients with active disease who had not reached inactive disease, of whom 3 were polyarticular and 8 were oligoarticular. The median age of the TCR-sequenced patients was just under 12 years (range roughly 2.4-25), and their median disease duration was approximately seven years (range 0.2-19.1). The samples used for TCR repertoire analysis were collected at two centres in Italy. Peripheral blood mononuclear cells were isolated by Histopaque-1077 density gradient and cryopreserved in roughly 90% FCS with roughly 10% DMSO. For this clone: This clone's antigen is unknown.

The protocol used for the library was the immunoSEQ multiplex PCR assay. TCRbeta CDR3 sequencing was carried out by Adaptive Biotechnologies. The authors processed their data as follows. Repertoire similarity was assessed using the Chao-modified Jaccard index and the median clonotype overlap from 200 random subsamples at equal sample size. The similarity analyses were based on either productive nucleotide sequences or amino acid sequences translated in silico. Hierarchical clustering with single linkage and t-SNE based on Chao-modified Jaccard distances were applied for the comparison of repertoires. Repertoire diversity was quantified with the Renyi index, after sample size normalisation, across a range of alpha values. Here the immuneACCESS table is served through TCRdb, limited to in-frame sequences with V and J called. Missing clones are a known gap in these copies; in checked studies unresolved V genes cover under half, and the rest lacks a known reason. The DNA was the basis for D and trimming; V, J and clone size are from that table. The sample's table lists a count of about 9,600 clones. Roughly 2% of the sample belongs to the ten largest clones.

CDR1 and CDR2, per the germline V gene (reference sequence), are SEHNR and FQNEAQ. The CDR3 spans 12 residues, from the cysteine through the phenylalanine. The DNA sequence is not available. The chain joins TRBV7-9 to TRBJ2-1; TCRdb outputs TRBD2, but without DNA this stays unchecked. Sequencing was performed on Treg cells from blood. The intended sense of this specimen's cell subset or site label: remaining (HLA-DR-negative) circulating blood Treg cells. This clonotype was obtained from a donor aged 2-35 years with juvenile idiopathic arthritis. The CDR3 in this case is CASSSQDYEQFF.